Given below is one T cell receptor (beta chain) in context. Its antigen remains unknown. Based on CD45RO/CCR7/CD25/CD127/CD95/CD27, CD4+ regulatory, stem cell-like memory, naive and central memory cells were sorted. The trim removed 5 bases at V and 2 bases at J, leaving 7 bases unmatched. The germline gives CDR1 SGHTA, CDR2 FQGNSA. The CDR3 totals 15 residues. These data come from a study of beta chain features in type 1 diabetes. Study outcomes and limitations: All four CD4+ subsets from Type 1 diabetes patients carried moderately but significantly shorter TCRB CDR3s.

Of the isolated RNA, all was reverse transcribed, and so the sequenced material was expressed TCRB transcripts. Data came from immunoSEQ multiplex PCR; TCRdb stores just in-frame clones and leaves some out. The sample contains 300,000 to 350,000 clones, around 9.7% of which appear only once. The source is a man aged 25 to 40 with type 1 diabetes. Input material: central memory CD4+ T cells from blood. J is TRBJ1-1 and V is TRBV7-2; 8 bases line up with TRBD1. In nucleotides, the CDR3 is TGTGCCAGCAGCCTACCAGGGGGCGAAAACACTGAAGCTTTCTTT. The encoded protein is CASSLPGGENTEAFF.